The 18 T cell receptor beta chains reported below all come from one sample, sequenced in a study of blood T cell repertoires in COVID-19 (dated by TCRdb to about 2020). Preparation of the library involved the immunoSEQ multiplex PCR assay. The immuneACCESS repertoire file appears here via TCRdb, limited to in-frame rearrangements. These files lack a portion of the clones; in checked studies, under half of the deficit traces to unresolved V genes, and the cause of the others is not known. Counted in this sample were about 250,000 clones; about 86% of them appeared once. Over 1.1% of the sample rests with the top ten. Specimen: peripheral blood. These receptors were collected from a man older than 75 with acute or convalescent COVID-19.

The chain recombines TRBV5-4 with TRBJ2-5, with no clear D. This CDR3 comprises 13 residues. V lost 4 bases, J lost 5 bases, and 12 bases lay in between. Germline values: CDR1 SGHNT, CDR2 YYREEE (reference sequence). Here the CDR3 reads CASSPGTLETQYF. The CDR3 DNA sequence: TGTGCCAGCAGCCCAGGAACTTTGGAGACCCAGTACTTC.

The CDR3 here is CASSTLTGAYGYGYTF. The CDR3 DNA reads as TGTGCCAGCAGCACCCTGACAGGGGCCTATGGCTATGGCTACACCTTC. The chain employs TRBV21-1 and TRBJ1-2; TRBD1 is taken as the D call from the table, unchecked against the DNA. TRBV21-1 corresponds to a pseudogene. This CDR3 comprises 16 residues.

This clone was picked up one time. The rearrangement uses TRBV6-6 and TRBJ1-3; TRBD1 agrees at 9 bases. This CDR3 comprises 19 residues. V was pared by 5 bases and J by 0 bases, with 14 bases of the junction left unmatched. The germline V gene has CDR1 MNHNY and CDR2 SVGAGI (reference sequence). CDR3 sequence: CASSLYPGQGYFSGNTIYF. The CDR3 DNA reads as TGTGCCAGCAGTCTATACCCGGGACAGGGCTACTTCTCTGGAAACACCATATATTTT.

The chain uses TRBV19 and TRBJ1-6; 7 nucleotides match TRBD1. There are 18 residues in the CDR3. Germline CDR1 reads LNHDA; CDR2 reads SQIVND (reference sequence). The V gene end was trimmed by 2 bases and the J gene end by 0 bases; junction bases not matched to a gene: 7. CDR3: CASSITGQASSYNSPLHF. In DNA form, the CDR3 reads TGTGCCAGTAGTATAACCGGACAGGCGAGCTCCTATAATTCACCCCTCCACTTT.

This sequence joins TRBV28 and TRBJ1-4; the match to TRBD1 covers 8 bases. Per the germline V gene, CDR1 is MDHEN and CDR2 is SYDVKM. With V trimmed by 6 bases and J by 5 bases, 8 bases remained unmatched. CDR3 length equals 15 residues. CDR3 nucleotides: TGTGCCAGCAGAACCGGGACAGGCTACAATGAAAAACTGTTTTTT. Its translation is CASRTGTGYNEKLFF.

This clone is a singleton in its sample. The chain joins TRBV7-3 to TRBJ2-5; maybe TRBD2 (7 bases). The CDR3 runs to 14 residues. Deletions cut 4 bases from V and 5 bases from J, with 14 bases between. CDR1 and CDR2 (germline): SGHTA, FQGTGA. The CDR3 here is CASSWGGGGETQYF. The CDR3 DNA reads TGTGCCAGCAGCTGGGGGGGCGGAGGGGAGACCCAGTACTTC.

The V gene is TRBV27, the J gene TRBJ1-5; 9 bases agree with TRBD1. V dropped 6 bases and J dropped 7; count of bases not matched to a gene: 7. The CDR3 is 14 residues long. The germline V gene has CDR1 MNHEY and CDR2 SMNVEV (reference sequence). CDR3 loop: CASRAGQGEQPQHF. The CDR3, as DNA: TGTGCCAGCAGGGCGGGACAGGGCGAGCAGCCCCAGCATTTT.

This rearrangement joins TRBV3-1 (or the pseudogene TRBV3-2) to TRBJ2-7; maybe TRBD1 (6 bases). V lost 5 bases, J lost 6 bases, and 11 bases lay in between. The CDR3 contains 12 residues. Germline V lookup: CDR1 LGHDT, CDR2 YNNKEL (reference sequence). The CDR3 protein is CASSKGEFEQYF. The CDR3 DNA reads TGTGCCAGCAGCAAGGGGGAATTCGAGCAGTACTTC.

Here the CDR3 reads CASSQGQGAYSGNTIYF. In DNA, the CDR3 is TGCGCCAGCAGCCAGGGACAGGGGGCCTACTCTGGAAACACCATATATTTT. The chain is built from TRBV4-1 and TRBJ1-3, with TRBD1 matching 12 bases. CDR1 and CDR2 from the germline V gene are MGHRA and YSYEKL. J gave up 0 bases and V 3 bases, and 3 bases lay outside the gene matches. The CDR3 consists of 17 residues.

This clone was observed a single time. The J gene is TRBJ1-2, the V gene TRBV6-5; 7 bases map to TRBD1. Per the germline V gene, CDR1 is MNHEY and CDR2 is SVGAGI. The CDR3 runs 14 residues. V dropped 10 bases and J dropped 0; count of bases not matched to a gene: 8. The DNA of the CDR3 is TGTGCCACTCTTAGACAGGGCTCTAACTATGGCTACACCTTC. Its translation: CATLRQGSNYGYTF.

This clone showed up just a few times. CDR3 sequence (DNA): TGTGCCAGCACCAAGGACAGTTCAGCTGAAGCTTTCTTT. Its protein is CASTKDSSAEAFF. This chain links TRBV12-3 or TRBV12-4 with TRBJ1-1, with a weak D call TRBD1 (6 bases). This CDR3 is 13 amino acids long. V lost 7 bases and J 6 bases, leaving 15 bases between the germline ends.

The CDR3 region is CASRPGTGLTGELFF. The CDR3 coding sequence is TGTGCCAGCAGACCTGGGACAGGTCTCACCGGGGAGCTGTTTTTT. The rearrangement joins TRBV6-4 to TRBJ2-2; 8 bases line up with TRBD1. CDR3 length: 15 residues. J gave up 4 bases and V 6 bases, and 7 bases lay outside the gene matches. Germline-derived CDR1 and CDR2 are MRHNA and SNTAGT.

The chain has TRBV5-5 and TRBJ1-6; the match to TRBD1 covers 7 bases. This CDR3 spans 15 amino acids. The germline gives CDR1 SGHKS, CDR2 YYEKEE (reference sequence). The V gene end was trimmed by 4 bases and the J gene end by 7 bases; junction bases not matched to a gene: 8. CDR3 DNA sequence: TGTGCCAGCAGCCCTCAGGGGGAGTACAATTCACCCCTCCACTTT. Protein sequence: CASSPQGEYNSPLHF.

The gene calls are TRBV9 and TRBJ2-2, with 9 bases that match TRBD2. Unmatched junction bases numbered 4, after V lost 5 bases and J lost 5 bases. In germline, CDR1 is SGDLS, CDR2 YYNGEE. The CDR3 is made up of 14 amino acids. The CDR3 DNA is TGTGCCAGCAGGGGGCTAGCGGGAACCGGGGAGCTGTTTTTT. Amino acid sequence: CASRGLAGTGELFF.

This rearrangement joins TRBV6-2 or TRBV6-3 to TRBJ1-5; the D is unclear. The CDR3 has 12 amino acids. V was trimmed by 1 base and J by 4 bases, leaving 2 bases between them. Looked up from germline, CDR1 is MNHEY and CDR2 is SVGEGT. The CDR3 DNA follows: TGTGCCAGCAGTTACTTAAATCAGCCCCAGCATTTT. Its translation is CASSYLNQPQHF.

This chain connects TRBV3-1 (or the pseudogene TRBV3-2) to TRBJ2-3, with a tentative D call TRBD1 (6 bases). Per germline, CDR1 LGHDT and CDR2 YNNKEL (reference sequence). This CDR3 region has 15 residues. Trimming left V 1 base short and J 0 bases short, with 8 bases between. The CDR3 protein is CASSQATGSTDTQYF. The CDR3 DNA is TGTGCCAGCAGCCAAGCAACAGGGAGCACAGATACGCAGTATTTT.

The chain joins TRBV4-3 to TRBJ2-1; D might be TRBD1 (5 bases). Deletions cut 0 bases from V and 6 bases from J, with 12 bases between. This CDR3 has 15 amino acids. Germline CDR1 and CDR2: LGHNA and YSLEER. In nucleotides, the CDR3 is TGCGCCAGCAGCCAAGATACTGGACATCCCAATGAGCAGTTCTTC. It specifies CASSQDTGHPNEQFF.

This rearrangement joins TRBV19 to TRBJ1-2, with 7 positions matching TRBD1. The CDR3 consists of 14 residues. Trimming at V came to 5 bases and at J to 4 bases, leaving 7 bases not matched to a gene. Germline V lookup: CDR1 LNHDA, CDR2 SQIVND (reference sequence). Written as DNA, the CDR3 is TGTGCCAGTAGTGGCCCGGGACAGCCCTATGGCTACACCTTC. It yields the protein CASSGPGQPYGYTF. The full variable domain, with the rest looked up from reference TRBV19 and TRBJ1-2, is DGGITQSPKYLFRKEGQNVTLSCEQNLNHDAMYWYRQDPGQGLRLIYYSQIVNDFQKGDIAEGYSVSREKKESFPLTVTSAQKNPTAFYLCASSGPGQPYGYTFGSGTRLTVV.